This passage covers 25 T cell receptor beta chains from one sample sequenced in a study of T cells in localized non-small cell lung cancer. The method was immunoSEQ multiplex PCR; TCRdb's version includes in-frame clones alone and lacks a portion of them. The sample holds 20,000 to 25,000 clones; roughly 89% are singletons and the top ten take 22%. Source: peripheral blood, taken before any cancer treatment. These TCRs come from a man aged 40 to 70 with stage I squamous cell lung carcinoma.

The chain has TRBV10-3 and TRBJ2-6, with a possible D match to TRBD1 (5 bases). Per germline, CDR1 ENHRY and CDR2 SYGVKD. V was cut by 4 bases and J by 4 bases, with 17 bases left in between. This CDR3 region has 17 residues. The CDR3 DNA reads TGTGCCATCAGTGCTTCAGGGTCCCGAGCCGGGGCCAACGTCCTGACTTTC. This codes for CAISASGSRAGANVLTF.

The J gene is TRBJ2-5, the V gene TRBV5-4, with 11 bases aligning to TRBD1. Trimming at V came to 4 bases and at J to 2 bases, leaving 4 bases not matched to a gene. The CDR3 totals 15 residues. CDR1 and CDR2 (germline): SGHNT, YYREEE (reference sequence). Written as DNA, the CDR3 is TGTGCCAGCAGCCGTGGGGACAGGGGGCAAGAGACCCAGTACTTC. Amino acids: CASSRGDRGQETQYF.

J is TRBJ2-2 and V is TRBV6-1; TRBD2 might be the D (5 bases). Trimming removed 0 bases at V and 8 bases at J, with 16 bases between. The CDR3 totals 16 residues. Germline CDR1 reads MNHNS; CDR2 reads SASEGT. The CDR3 coding sequence is TGTGCCAGCAGTGAAGCGCTTCGGACTCGGGGAGGGGAGCTGTTTTTT. Translated: CASSEALRTRGGELFF.

This chain uses TRBV9 with TRBJ2-7; the D gene could be TRBD1 or TRBD2 (6 bases each). V was clipped by 2 bases and J by 5 bases, with 17 bases between them. Germline CDR1 and CDR2: SGDLS and YYNGEE. The CDR3 has 15 residues. The CDR3, as DNA: TGTGCCAGCAGCGTCTGGGGCAGGGGACTCGACGAGCAGTACTTC. This codes for CASSVWGRGLDEQYF.

This clone appeared a few times. DNA of the CDR3: TGTGCCAGCAGCTTGTCCCCTTTATACGAGCAGTACTTC. Its translation: CASSLSPLYEQYF. This chain uses TRBV7-2 with TRBJ2-7; the D is unclear. This CDR3 spans 13 amino acids. V gave up 3 bases and J gave up 4 bases, with 10 bases separating them. Germline CDR1 SGHTA, CDR2 FQGNSA.

J is TRBJ1-5 and V is TRBV19; perhaps TRBD1 as D (5 bases). V lost 1 base, J lost 4 bases, and 11 bases lay in between. There are 15 residues in the CDR3. CDR1 and CDR2 (germline): LNHDA, SQIVND (reference sequence). This chain's CDR3 is CASSIVRGVNQPQHF. CDR3 sequence (DNA): TGTGCCAGTAGTATAGTAAGGGGAGTGAATCAGCCCCAGCATTTT.

The genes are TRBV21-1 and TRBJ1-4. TRBV21-1 is deemed a pseudogene. The CDR3 sequence is 15 residues long. CDR3 region: CASVYSRARNEKLFF. The CDR3 DNA is TGTGCCAGCGTTTATTCCCGGGCCCGGAATGAAAAACTGTTTTTT.

The gene calls are TRBV11-2 and TRBJ2-7; weak D call: TRBD1 (5 bases). The CDR3 length is 13 residues. In germline, CDR1 is SGHAT, CDR2 FQNNGV. The V end lost 1 base, the J end lost 3 bases, and 7 bases lay between the germline ends. The CDR3 loop is CASSLGGHYEQYF. The CDR3 DNA reads as TGTGCCAGCAGCTTAGGAGGACACTACGAGCAGTACTTC.

The chain recombines TRBV7-9 with TRBJ2-1; no clear D. V shed 6 bases and J shed 5 bases, with 5 bases lying between them. The V gene's germline CDR1 is SEHNR and CDR2 FQNEAQ (reference sequence). CDR3 length equals 11 residues. The CDR3 coding sequence is TGTGCCAGCAGAGTCCACAATGAGCAGTTCTTC. Protein: CASRVHNEQFF.

The chain carries TRBV4-2 and TRBJ1-1; D is uncertain. Germline-derived CDR1 and CDR2 are LGHNA and YNFKEQ. The CDR3 spans 15 residues. V gave up 1 base and J gave up 3 bases, with 12 bases separating them. CDR3 DNA sequence: TGTGCCAGCAGCCAAGGGGTAATTGCGTACACTGAAGCTTTCTTT. It specifies CASSQGVIAYTEAFF.

The chain joins TRBV2 to TRBJ1-2, with D unresolved. CDR3 length equals 12 residues. Germline V gene data show CDR1 as SNHLY and CDR2 as FYNNEI. Trimming removed 6 bases from V and 2 bases from J, with 7 bases in between. CDR3 loop: CASSTYNYGYTF. The DNA of the CDR3 is TGTGCCAGCAGCACATACAACTATGGCTACACCTTC. Full variable domain (missing parts from reference TRBV2 and TRBJ1-2): EPEVTQTPSHQVTQMGQEVILRCVPISNHLYFYWYRQILGQKVEFLVSFYNNEISEKSEIFDDQFSVERPDGSNFTLKIRSTKLEDSAMYFCASSTYNYGYTFGSGTRLTVV.

V usage is TRBV10-1 and J usage is TRBJ1-2; 8 bases align to TRBD1. Trimming cost V 7 bases and J 0 bases; bases outside gene matches: 10. Germline V CDR1 and CDR2: WNHNN, SYGVQD (reference sequence). The CDR3 is made up of 16 amino acids. The CDR3 DNA sequence: TGCGCCAGCATTAGGACAGGGAGCCCTACTAACTATGGCTACACCTTC. As protein: CASIRTGSPTNYGYTF.

J is TRBJ2-7 and V is TRBV28; 11 bases match TRBD1. V lost 5 bases to trimming and J lost 1 base; unmatched junction nucleotides: 10. Germline lookup yields CDR1 MDHEN and CDR2 SYDVKM. This CDR3 comprises 17 residues. CDR3 sequence (DNA): TGTGCCAGCAGTCCACGGACAGGGGGCGCCTCTTCCTACGAGCAGTACTTC. Encoded protein: CASSPRTGGASSYEQYF.

V and J are TRBV10-3 and TRBJ2-1; D unclear. Germline V gene sequence: CDR1 ENHRY, CDR2 SYGVKD. The V end lost 0 bases, the J end lost 0 bases, and 15 bases lay between the germline ends. This CDR3 contains 18 residues. CDR3 sequence: CAISESLDSVSSYNEQFF. The CDR3 region has the DNA TGTGCCATCAGTGAGTCGCTTGACTCTGTGAGCTCCTACAATGAGCAGTTCTTC.

The J gene is TRBJ2-1, the V gene TRBV13, with TRBD2 as a possible D gene (5 bases). Looked up from germline, CDR1 is PRHDT and CDR2 is FYEKMQ (reference sequence). The V gene lost 5 bases and the J gene lost 7 bases, with 18 bases spanning the gap. The CDR3 has 15 residues. The CDR3 nucleotides are TGTGCCAGCAGCCTCCCCGAGGGCTTTCCTAATGAGCAGTTCTTC. Translating it yields CASSLPEGFPNEQFF.

The chain carries TRBV7-2 and TRBJ2-7; D gene uncertain. Germline CDR1 SGHTA, CDR2 FQGNSA. The V end was cut by 3 bases, the J end by 0 bases, with 6 bases between. This CDR3 is built from 13 residues. The DNA of the CDR3 is TGTGCCAGCAGCTTTAAGAGCTCCTACGAGCAGTACTTC. This codes for CASSFKSSYEQYF. The whole variable domain, remainder taken from reference TRBV7-2 and TRBJ2-7, is GAGVSQSPSNKVTEKGKDVELRCDPISGHTALYWYRQSLGQGLEFLIYFQGNSAPDKSGLPSDRFSAERTGGSVSTLTIQRTQQEDSAVYLCASSFKSSYEQYFGPGTRLTVT.

The rearrangement uses TRBV6-5 and TRBJ1-6; 9 positions agree with TRBD1. CDR1 is MNHEY and CDR2 is SVGAGI in the germline V gene. The CDR3 sequence is 14 residues long. V shed 6 bases and J 7 bases; nucleotides not matched to a gene: 4. For the CDR3, the DNA is TGTGCCAGCAGGATGACAGGGGGGAATTCACCCCTCCACTTT. This encodes CASRMTGGNSPLHF.

About this clone itself: A junction boundary mismatches the germline segment, possibly from a read error. This rearrangement joins TRBV4-2 to TRBJ2-1; 11 nucleotides line up with TRBD2. This CDR3 spans 17 amino acids. Germline CDR1 and CDR2: LGHNA and YNFKEQ. This CDR3 reads CASSKEGPGLAENEQFF. CDR3 bases: TGTGCCAGCAGCAAAGAGGGACCGGGACTAGCGGAAAATGAGCAGTTCTTC.

This chain uses TRBV13 with TRBJ2-2; D unresolved. The V end was cut by 0 bases, the J end by 3 bases, with 5 bases between. The CDR3 covers 14 residues. Germline CDR1 is PRHDT and CDR2 is FYEKMQ (reference sequence). The CDR3: CASSLGGYTGELFF. The CDR3 DNA follows: TGTGCCAGCAGCTTAGGAGGGTACACCGGGGAGCTGTTTTTT.

The genes are TRBV11-2 and TRBJ1-5; tentative D call: TRBD1 (5 bases). This CDR3 comprises 13 residues. Trimming shortened V by 1 base and J by 5 bases, and 6 bases separated the two germline ends. The germline V gene has CDR1 SGHAT and CDR2 FQNNGV. The CDR3 protein is CASSLAGHQPQHF. CDR3 in DNA: TGTGCCAGCAGCTTAGCGGGGCATCAGCCCCAGCATTTT.

This clone was seen once. The chain is built from TRBV27 and TRBJ1-4; no clear D. This CDR3 is 14 amino acids long. The V end lost 4 bases, the J end lost 4 bases, and 10 bases lay between the germline ends. CDR1 is MNHEY and CDR2 is SMNVEV in the germline V gene (reference sequence). CDR3 loop: CASSSGRSNEKLFF. CDR3 bases: TGTGCCAGCAGTTCCGGCAGAAGTAATGAAAAACTGTTTTTT.

This clone turned up a few times. The CDR3 coding sequence is TGTGCCAGCAGTTCCGGGACAGGGGCTAACTATGGCTACACCTTC. The encoded protein is CASSSGTGANYGYTF. The chain recombines TRBV28 with TRBJ1-2, with 10 bases aligning to TRBD1. V shed 4 bases and J 0 bases; nucleotides not matched to a gene: 2. Looked up from germline, CDR1 is MDHEN and CDR2 is SYDVKM. This CDR3 is 15 amino acids long.

V is TRBV30 and J is TRBJ1-2, with 12 bases fitting TRBD1. Per germline, CDR1 GTSNPN and CDR2 SVGIG (reference sequence). The CDR3 contains 13 residues. Trimming at V came to 4 bases and at J to 6 bases, leaving 3 bases not matched to a gene. DNA of the CDR3: TGTGCCTGGACCCGGGACAGGGGGCATGGCTACACCTTC. Encoded protein: CAWTRDRGHGYTF.

V gene TRBV5-1 combines with J gene TRBJ1-1; D unresolved. This CDR3 has 14 residues. CDR1 is SGHRS and CDR2 is YFSETQ in the germline V gene. The V end lost 2 bases, the J end lost 6 bases, and 14 bases lay between the germline ends. CDR3 bases: TGCGCCAGCAGCTTCGGAGGCAGCGGCCCTGAAGCTTTCTTT. Residues: CASSFGGSGPEAFF.

The chain employs TRBV2 and TRBJ1-2; possible D gene TRBD1, 5 bases. The V end was cut by 1 base, the J end by 7 bases, with 13 bases between. Per the germline V gene, CDR1 is SNHLY and CDR2 is FYNNEI. This CDR3 has 14 amino acids. The CDR3 nucleotides are TGTGCCAGCAGTGAAGGGTCTGACAGTGGTGGCTACACCTTC. Translating gives CASSEGSDSGGYTF.